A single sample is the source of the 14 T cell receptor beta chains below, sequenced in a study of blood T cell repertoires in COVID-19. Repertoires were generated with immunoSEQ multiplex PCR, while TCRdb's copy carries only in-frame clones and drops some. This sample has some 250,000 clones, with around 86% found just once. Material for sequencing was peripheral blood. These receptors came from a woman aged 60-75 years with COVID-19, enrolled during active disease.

CDR3 nucleotide sequence: TGTGCCAGCAGCAAACGACAGGGGATAGACTATGGCTACACCTTC. Residues: CASSKRQGIDYGYTF. V gene TRBV14 combines with J gene TRBJ1-2, with 8 bases that match TRBD1. Germline V CDR1 and CDR2: SGHDN, FVKESK. Trimming removed 5 bases from V and 3 bases from J; junction bases left unmatched: 8. The CDR3 is 15 residues long.

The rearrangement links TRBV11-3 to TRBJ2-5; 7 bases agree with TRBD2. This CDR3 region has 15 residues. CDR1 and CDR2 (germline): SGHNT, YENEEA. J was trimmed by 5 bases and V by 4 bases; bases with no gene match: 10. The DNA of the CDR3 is TGTGCCAGCAGCTCTACTAGCGTGGCGGGGGAGACCCAGTACTTC. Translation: CASSSTSVAGETQYF.

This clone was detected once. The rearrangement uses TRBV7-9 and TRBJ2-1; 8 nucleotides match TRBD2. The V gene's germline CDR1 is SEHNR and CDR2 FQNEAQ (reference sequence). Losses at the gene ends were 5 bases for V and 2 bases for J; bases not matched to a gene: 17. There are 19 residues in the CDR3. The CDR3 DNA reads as TGTGCCAGCAGCCCCCGGGGGAGCGGGAGAAATATTACCTACAATGAGCAGTTCTTC. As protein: CASSPRGSGRNITYNEQFF.

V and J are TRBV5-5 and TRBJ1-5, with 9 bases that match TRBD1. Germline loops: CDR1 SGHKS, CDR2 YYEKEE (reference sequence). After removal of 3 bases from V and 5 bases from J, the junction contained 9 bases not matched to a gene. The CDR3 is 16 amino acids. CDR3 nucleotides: TGTGCCAGCAGCTGGGGGGACAGGGCCCCTCATCAGCCCCAGCATTTT. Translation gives CASSWGDRAPHQPQHF.

Written as DNA, the CDR3 is TGTGCCAGCAGCTTCCTGGGGGGGTATCGAGGCAATCAGCCCCAGCATTTT. It yields the protein CASSFLGGYRGNQPQHF. J is TRBJ1-5 and V is TRBV7-2, with D perhaps matching TRBD1 (5 bases). CDR3 length: 17 amino acids. Germline loops: CDR1 SGHTA, CDR2 FQGNSA. Trimming removed 3 bases from V and 2 bases from J, with 17 bases in between.

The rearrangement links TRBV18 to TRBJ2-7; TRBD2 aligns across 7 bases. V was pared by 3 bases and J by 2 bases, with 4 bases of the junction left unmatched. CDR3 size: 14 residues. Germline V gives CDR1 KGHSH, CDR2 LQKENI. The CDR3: CASSPGTTPYEQYF. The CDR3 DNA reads TGTGCCAGCTCACCCGGGACTACCCCCTACGAGCAGTACTTC.

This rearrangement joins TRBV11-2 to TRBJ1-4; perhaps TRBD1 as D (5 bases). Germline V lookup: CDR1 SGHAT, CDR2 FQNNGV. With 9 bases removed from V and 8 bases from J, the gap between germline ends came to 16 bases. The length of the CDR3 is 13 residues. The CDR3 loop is CASTYTGVEKLFF. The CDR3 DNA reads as TGTGCCAGTACCTATACGGGGGTCGAAAAACTGTTTTTT.

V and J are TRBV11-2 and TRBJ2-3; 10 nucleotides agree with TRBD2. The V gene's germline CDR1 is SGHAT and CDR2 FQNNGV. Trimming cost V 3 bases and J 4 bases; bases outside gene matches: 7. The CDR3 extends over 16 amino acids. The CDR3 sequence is CASSFRASGGSDTQYF. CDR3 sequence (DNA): TGTGCCAGCAGCTTCCGGGCTAGCGGGGGATCAGATACGCAGTATTTT.

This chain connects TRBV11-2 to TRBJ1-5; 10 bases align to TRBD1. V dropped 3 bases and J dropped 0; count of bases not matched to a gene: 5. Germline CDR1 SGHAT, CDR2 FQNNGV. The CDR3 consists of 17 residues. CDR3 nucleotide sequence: TGTGCCAGCAGCTTGGGGACAGGGGCGATTAGCAATCAGCCCCAGCATTTT. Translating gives CASSLGTGAISNQPQHF.

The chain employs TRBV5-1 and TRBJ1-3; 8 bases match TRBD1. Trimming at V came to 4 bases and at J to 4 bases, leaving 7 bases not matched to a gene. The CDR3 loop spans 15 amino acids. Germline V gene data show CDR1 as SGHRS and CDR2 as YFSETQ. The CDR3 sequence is CASSLQGDLGNTIYF. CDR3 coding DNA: TGCGCCAGCAGCCTACAGGGGGATTTAGGAAACACCATATATTTT. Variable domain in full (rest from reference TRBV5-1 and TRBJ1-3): KAGVTQTPRYLIKTRGQQVTLSCSPISGHRSVSWYQQTPGQGLQFLFEYFSETQRNKGNFPGRFSGRQFSNSRSEMNVSTLELGDSALYLCASSLQGDLGNTIYFGEGSWLTVV.

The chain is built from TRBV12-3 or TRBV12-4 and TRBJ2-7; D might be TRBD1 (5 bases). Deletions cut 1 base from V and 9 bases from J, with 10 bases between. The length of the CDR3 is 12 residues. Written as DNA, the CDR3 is TGTGCCAGCAGTTTAGGACAGTCTGTGCAGTACTTC. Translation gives CASSLGQSVQYF.

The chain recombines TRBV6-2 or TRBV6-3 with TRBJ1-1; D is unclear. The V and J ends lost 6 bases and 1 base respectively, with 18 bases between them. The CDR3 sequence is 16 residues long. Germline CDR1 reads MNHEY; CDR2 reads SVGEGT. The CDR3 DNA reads TGTGCCAGCAGCTTGGTTCTTGGGCGGGCGAACACTGAAGCTTTCTTT. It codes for CASSLVLGRANTEAFF.

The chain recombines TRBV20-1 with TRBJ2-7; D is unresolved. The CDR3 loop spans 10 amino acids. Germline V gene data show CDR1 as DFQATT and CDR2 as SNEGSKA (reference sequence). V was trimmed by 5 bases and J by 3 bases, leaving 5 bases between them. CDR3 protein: CSAWLYEQYF. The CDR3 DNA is TGCAGTGCTTGGCTCTACGAGCAGTACTTC.

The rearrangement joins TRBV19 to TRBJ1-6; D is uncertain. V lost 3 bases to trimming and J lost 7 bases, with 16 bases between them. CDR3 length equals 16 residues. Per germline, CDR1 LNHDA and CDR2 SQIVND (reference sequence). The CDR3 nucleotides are TGTGCCAGTAGTATTTTCAAGGGAGGCCGAAATTCACCCCTCCACTTT. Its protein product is CASSIFKGGRNSPLHF.